This T cell receptor (beta chain) was sequenced in a study of cytomegalovirus exposure and HLA in healthy donors. Study information: T cells numbering some 170 million yielded 117 million unique TCR beta sequences in an earlier analysis. General study results and limits: Indistinguishability led to the exclusion of some V segments, TRBV6-2 and TRBV6-3 included. In a later analysis, V- and J-gene trimming of beta chains associated with a DCLRE1C missense variant, replicated independently. Differences between HLA loci emerged in a later analysis of TCR association rates, with DRB1 most and HLA-C fewest.

The PCR employed 60 Vbeta primers together with 13 Jbeta primers. Profiling relied on immunoSEQ multiplex PCR, and the TCRdb table lists in-frame clones only, not all of them. The data show more than 95,000 clones, 70% to 80% seen once. This clone was detected only a few times. Its matching antigen is unknown. Unmatched junction bases numbered 5, after V lost 6 bases and J lost 3 bases. The CDR3 is 14 amino acids. Germline values: CDR1 SGHTA, CDR2 FQGTGA. The clonotype was recovered from a man in his forties or fifties in good health and CMV-seronegative. The sequenced sample consisted of PBMCs. The J gene is TRBJ2-3, the V gene TRBV7-3; 8 bases match TRBD1. The CDR3 nucleotides are TGTGCCAGCAGTACAGGGGGAAAGACAGATACGCAGTATTTT. Translated: CASSTGGKTDTQYF.